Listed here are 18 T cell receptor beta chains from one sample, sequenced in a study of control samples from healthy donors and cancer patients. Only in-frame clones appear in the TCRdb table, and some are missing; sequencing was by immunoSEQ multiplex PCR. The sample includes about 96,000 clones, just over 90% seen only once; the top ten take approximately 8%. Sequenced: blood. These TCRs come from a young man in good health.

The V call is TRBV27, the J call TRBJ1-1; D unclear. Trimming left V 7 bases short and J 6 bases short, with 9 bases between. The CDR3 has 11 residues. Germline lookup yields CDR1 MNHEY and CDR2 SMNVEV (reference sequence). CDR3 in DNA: TGTGCCAGCAAGGGTGGCCCTGAAGCTTTCTTT. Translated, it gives CASKGGPEAFF.

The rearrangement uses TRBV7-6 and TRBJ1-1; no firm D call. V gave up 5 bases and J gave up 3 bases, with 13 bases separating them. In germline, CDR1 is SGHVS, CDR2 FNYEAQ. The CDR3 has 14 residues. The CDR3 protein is CASSRRAGDTEAFF. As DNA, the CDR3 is TGTGCCAGCAGCCGTAGGGCGGGAGACACTGAAGCTTTCTTT.

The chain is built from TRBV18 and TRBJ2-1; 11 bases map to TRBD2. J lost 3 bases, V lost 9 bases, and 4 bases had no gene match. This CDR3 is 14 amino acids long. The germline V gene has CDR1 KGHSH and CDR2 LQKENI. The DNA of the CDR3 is TGTGCCAGTATCCTAGCGGGGGGCTACAATGAGCAGTTCTTC. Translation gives CASILAGGYNEQFF.

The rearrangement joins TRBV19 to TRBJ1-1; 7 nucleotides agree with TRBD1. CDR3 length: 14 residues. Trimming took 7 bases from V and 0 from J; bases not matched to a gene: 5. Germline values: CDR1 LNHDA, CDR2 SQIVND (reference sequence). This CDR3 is CASIMTGMNTEAFF. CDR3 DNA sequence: TGTGCCAGTATCATGACAGGGATGAACACTGAAGCTTTCTTT.

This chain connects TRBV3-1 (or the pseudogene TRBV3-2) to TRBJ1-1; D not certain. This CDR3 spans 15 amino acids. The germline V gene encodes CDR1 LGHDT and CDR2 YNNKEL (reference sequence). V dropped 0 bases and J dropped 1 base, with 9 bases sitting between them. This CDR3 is CASSQDPGPNTEAFF. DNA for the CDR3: TGTGCCAGCAGCCAAGATCCGGGCCCGAACACTGAAGCTTTCTTT.

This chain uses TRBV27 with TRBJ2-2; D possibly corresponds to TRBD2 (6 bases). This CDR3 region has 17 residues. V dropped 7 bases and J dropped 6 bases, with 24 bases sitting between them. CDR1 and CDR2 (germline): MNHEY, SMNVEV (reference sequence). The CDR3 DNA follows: TGTGCCAGCACTTTCAAGACCCATAGCGGTACCCCCGGGGAGCTGTTTTTT. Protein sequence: CASTFKTHSGTPGELFF.

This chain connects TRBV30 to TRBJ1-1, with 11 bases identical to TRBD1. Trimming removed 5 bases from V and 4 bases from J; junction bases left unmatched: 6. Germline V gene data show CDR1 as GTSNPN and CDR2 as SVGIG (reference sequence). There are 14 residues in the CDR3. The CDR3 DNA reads TGTGCCTGGGGGGAGGGACAGGGGGGCACTGAAGCTTTCTTT. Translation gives CAWGEGQGGTEAFF. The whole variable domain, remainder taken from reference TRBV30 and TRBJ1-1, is SQTIHQWPATLVQPVGSPLSLECTVEGTSNPNLYWYRQAAGRGLQLLFYSVGIGQISSEVPQNLSASRPQDRQFILSSKKLLLSDSGFYLCAWGEGQGGTEAFFGQGTRLTVV.

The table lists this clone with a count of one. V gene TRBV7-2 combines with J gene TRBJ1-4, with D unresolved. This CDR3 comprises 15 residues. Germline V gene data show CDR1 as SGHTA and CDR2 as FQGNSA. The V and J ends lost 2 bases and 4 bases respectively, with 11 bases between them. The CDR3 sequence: CASSLFGVNNEKLFF. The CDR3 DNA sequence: TGTGCCAGCAGCTTATTTGGCGTAAATAATGAAAAACTGTTTTTT.

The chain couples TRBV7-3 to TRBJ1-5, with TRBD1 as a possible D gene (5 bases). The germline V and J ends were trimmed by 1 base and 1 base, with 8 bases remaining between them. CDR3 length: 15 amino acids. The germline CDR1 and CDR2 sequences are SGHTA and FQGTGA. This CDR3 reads CASSLNGGSNQPQHF. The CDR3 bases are TGTGCCAGCAGCTTAAACGGGGGGAGCAATCAGCCCCAGCATTTT.

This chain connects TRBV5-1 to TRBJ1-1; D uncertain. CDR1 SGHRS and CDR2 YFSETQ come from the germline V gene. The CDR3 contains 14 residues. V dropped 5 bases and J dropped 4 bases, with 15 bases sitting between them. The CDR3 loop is CASRPNPLGTEAFF. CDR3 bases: TGCGCCAGCAGACCAAACCCGTTAGGCACTGAAGCTTTCTTT.

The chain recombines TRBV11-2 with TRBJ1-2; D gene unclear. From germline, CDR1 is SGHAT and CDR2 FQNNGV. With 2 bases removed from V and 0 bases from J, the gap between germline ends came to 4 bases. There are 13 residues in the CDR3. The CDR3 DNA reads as TGTGCCAGCAGCTTAACAGCTAACTATGGCTACACCTTC. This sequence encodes CASSLTANYGYTF.

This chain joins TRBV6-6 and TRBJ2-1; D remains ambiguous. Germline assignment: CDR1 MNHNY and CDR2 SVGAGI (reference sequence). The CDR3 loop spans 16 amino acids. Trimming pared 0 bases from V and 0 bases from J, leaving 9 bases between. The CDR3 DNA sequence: TGTGCCAGCAGTTACTCCGGGCAGAGCTCCTACAATGAGCAGTTCTTC. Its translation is CASSYSGQSSYNEQFF.

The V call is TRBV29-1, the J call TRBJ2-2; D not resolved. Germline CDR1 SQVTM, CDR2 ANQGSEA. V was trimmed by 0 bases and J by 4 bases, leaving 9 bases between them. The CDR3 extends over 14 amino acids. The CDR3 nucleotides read TGCAGCGTTGAAGATCTCGGCAGCACCGGGGAGCTGTTTTTT. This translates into CSVEDLGSTGELFF.

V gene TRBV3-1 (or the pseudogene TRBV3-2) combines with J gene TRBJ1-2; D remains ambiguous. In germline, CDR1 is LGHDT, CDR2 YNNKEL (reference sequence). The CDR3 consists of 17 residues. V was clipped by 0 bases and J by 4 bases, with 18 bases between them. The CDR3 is CASSQEPSQQLFYGYTF. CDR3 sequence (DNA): TGTGCCAGCAGCCAAGAACCTTCGCAGCAGCTTTTCTATGGCTACACCTTC.

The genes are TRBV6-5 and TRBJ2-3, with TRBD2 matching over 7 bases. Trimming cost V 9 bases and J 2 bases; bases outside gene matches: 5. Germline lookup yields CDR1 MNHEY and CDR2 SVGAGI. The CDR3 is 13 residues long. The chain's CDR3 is CASWGGYTDTQYF. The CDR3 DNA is TGTGCCAGTTGGGGGGGATACACAGATACGCAGTATTTT.

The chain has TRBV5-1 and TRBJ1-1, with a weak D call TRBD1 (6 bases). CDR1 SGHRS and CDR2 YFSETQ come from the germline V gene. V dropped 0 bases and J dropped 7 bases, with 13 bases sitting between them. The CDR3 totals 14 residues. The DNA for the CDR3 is TGCGCCAGCAGCTTGGGCTGGACAGCCGATGAAGCTTTCTTT. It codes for CASSLGWTADEAFF. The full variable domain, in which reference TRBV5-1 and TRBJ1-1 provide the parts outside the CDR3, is KAGVTQTPRYLIKTRGQQVTLSCSPISGHRSVSWYQQTPGQGLQFLFEYFSETQRNKGNFPGRFSGRQFSNSRSEMNVSTLELGDSALYLCASSLGWTADEAFFGQGTRLTVV.

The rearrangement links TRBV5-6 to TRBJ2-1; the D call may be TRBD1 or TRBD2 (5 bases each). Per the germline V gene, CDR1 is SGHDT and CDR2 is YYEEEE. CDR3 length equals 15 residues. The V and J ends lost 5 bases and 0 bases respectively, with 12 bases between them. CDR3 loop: CASSWDVSSYNEQFF. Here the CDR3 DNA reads TGTGCCAGCAGTTGGGACGTTAGCTCCTACAATGAGCAGTTCTTC.

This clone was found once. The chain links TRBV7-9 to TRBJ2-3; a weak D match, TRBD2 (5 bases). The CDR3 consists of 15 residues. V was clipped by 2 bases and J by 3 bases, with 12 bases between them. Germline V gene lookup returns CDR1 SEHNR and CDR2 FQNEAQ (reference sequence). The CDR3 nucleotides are TGTGCCAGCAGCTTATCTACTAGATCAACAGATACGCAGTATTTT. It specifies CASSLSTRSTDTQYF.